In its sample, the clone carrying this TCR beta chain was seen many times. Fresh peripheral blood, 9.5 to 10 ml of it, supplied the PBMCs. The V end lost 6 bases, the J end lost 7 bases, and 16 bases lay between the germline ends. The CDR3 totals 13 residues. In germline, CDR1 is SGHRS, CDR2 YFSETQ. The data stem from a study of T cells in Graves' hyperthyroidism and ophthalmopathy. The investigators amplified TCR beta CDR3 regions from RNA transcripts. Primed by the HTBI set, a first-round RT-PCR was run on the TCR CDR3. In TCRdb, the multiplex PCR reads were re-called with MiXCR into one record per CDR3 protein. In the table there are under 400,000 distinct CDR3 sequences, roughly 20% of which are singletons.

What was sequenced was blood. The V gene is TRBV5-1, the J gene TRBJ1-2, with unresolved D. This receptor was obtained from a woman aged 40 to 50 with Graves' ophthalmopathy. CDR3 in amino acids: CASTQALEGGYTF. Written as DNA, the CDR3 is TGCGCCAGCACCCAGGCCCTCGAGGGTGGCTACACCTTC.